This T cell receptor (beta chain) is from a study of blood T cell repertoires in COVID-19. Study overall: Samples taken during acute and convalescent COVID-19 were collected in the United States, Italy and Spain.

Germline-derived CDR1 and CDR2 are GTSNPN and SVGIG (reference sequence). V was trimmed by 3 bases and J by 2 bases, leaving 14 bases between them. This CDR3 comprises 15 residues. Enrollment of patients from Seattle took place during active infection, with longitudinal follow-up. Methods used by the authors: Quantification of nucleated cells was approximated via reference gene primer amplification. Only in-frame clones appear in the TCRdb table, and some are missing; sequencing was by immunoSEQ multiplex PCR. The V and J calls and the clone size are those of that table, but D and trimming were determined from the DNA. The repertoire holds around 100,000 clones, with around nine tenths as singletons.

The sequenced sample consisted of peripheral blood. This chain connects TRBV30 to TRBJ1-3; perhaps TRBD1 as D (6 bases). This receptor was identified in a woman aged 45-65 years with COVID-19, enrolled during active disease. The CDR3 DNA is TGTGCCTGGAGGAGGGGGTTTTGGCCTGGAAACACCATATATTTT. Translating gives CAWRRGFWPGNTIYF.